Sequencing of this TCR beta chain was carried out in a study of blood T cell repertoires in COVID-19. Study-level information: Samples of COVID-19 (acute and convalescent) were obtained from the United States, Italy and Spain. T cells, B-cell-depleted T cells, or PBMCs supplied cDNA or gDNA.

TCRdb's copy holds only in-frame clones and misses some; the assay was immunoSEQ multiplex PCR. Found here are approximately 300,000 clones, 87% of them singletons; the top ten hold 2% to 2.5%. The CDR3 extends over 15 amino acids. V was trimmed by 0 bases and J by 13 bases, leaving 16 bases between them. Germline CDR1 and CDR2: MNHNS and SASEGT. The receptor was isolated from a woman between 50 and 59 years old who had recovered from COVID-19. Sequencing was carried out using peripheral blood. The V call is TRBV6-1, the J call TRBJ1-6; D is possibly TRBD1 (6 bases). The CDR3: CASSEAARGIPPLHF. The DNA of the CDR3 is TGTGCCAGCAGTGAAGCGGCCAGGGGAATTCCTCCCCTCCACTTT.